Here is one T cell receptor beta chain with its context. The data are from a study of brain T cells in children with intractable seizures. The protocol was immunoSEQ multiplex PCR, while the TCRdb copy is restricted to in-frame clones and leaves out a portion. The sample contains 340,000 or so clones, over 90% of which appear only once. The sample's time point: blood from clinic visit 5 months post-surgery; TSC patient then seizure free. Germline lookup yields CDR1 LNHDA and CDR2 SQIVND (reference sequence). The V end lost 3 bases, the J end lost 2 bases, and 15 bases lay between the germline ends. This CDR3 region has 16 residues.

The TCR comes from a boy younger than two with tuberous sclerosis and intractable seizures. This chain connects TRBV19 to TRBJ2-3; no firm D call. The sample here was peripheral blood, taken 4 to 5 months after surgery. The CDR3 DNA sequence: TGTGCCAGTAGTATTTACTCAGGCACCATCACAGATACGCAGTATTTT. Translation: CASSIYSGTITDTQYF.